This T cell receptor beta chain is from a study of control samples from healthy donors and cancer patients. Trimming pared 9 bases from V and 0 bases from J, leaving 14 bases between. CDR1 KGHDR and CDR2 SFDVKD come from the germline V gene. The length of the CDR3 is 15 residues. Libraries were prepared by immunoSEQ multiplex PCR; TCRdb keeps only in-frame clonotypes and omits some of them. The repertoire holds about 77,000 clones, with 85% to 95% as singletons. This chain joins TRBV24-1 and TRBJ1-3; the D gene is possibly TRBD1 (5 bases). The sequencing input was blood. This TCR was recovered from a woman aged 60-75 years in good health. The CDR3 nucleotides are TGTGCCACCCAACAATCGGGGGGCTCTGGAAACACCATATATTTT. Translating gives CATQQSGGSGNTIYF.